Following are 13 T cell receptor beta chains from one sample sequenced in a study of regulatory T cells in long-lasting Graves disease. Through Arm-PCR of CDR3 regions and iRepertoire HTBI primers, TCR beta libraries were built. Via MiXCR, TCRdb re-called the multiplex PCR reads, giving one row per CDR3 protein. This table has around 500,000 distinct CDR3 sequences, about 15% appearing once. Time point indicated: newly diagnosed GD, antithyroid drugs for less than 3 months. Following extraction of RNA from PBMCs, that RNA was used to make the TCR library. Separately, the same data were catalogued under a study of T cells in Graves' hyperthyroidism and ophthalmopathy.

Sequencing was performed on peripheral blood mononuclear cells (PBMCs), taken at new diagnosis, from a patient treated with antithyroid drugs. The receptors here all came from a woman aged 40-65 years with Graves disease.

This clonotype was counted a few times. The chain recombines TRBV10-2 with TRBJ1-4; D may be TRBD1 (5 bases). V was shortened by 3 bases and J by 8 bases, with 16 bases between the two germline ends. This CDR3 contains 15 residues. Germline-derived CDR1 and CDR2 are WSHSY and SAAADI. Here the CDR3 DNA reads TGCGCCAGCAGTGACCCGGGACGGCGGGGGGAAAAACTGTTTTTT. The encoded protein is CASSDPGRRGEKLFF.

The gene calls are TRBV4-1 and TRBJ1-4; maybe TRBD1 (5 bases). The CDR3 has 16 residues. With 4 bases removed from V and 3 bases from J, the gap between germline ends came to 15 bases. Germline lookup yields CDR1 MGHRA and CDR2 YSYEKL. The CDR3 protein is CASSLTTGGANEKLFF. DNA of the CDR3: TGCGCCAGCAGCCTCACAACGGGAGGGGCTAATGAAAAACTGTTTTTT.

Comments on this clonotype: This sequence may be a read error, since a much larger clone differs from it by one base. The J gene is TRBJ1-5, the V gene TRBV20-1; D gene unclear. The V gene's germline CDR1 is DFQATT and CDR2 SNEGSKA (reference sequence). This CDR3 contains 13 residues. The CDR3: CSARSAVEQPRHF. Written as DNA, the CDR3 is TGCAGTGCTAGAAGTGCAGTTGAACAGCCCCGGCATTTT.

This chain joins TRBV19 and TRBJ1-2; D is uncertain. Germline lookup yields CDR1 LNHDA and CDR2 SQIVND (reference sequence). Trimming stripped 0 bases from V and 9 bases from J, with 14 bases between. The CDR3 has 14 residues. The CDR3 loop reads CASSIDRWNARYTF. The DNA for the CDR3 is TGTGCCAGTAGTATAGATCGGTGGAATGCGCGCTACACCTTC.

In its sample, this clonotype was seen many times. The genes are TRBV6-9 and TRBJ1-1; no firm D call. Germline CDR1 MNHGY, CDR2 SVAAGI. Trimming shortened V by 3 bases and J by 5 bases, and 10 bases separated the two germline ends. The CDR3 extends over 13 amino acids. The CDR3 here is CASSYSKGTEAFF. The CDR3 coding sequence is TGTGCCAGCAGTTACTCGAAAGGGACTGAAGCTTTCTTT.

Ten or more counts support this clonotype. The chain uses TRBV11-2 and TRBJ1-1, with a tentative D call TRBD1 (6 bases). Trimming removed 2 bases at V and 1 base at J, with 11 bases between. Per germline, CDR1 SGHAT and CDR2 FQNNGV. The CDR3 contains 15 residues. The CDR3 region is CASSLRSGANTEAFF. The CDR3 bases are TGTGCCAGCAGCTTACGGTCAGGGGCGAACACTGAAGCTTTCTTT.

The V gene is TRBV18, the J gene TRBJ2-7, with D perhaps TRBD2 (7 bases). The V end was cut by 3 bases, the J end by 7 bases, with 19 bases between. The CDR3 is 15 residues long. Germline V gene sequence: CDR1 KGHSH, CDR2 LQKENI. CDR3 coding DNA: TGTGCCAGCTCACCGAGGGGGAGCGGGGCGGAAGAGCAGTACTTC. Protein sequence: CASSPRGSGAEEQYF. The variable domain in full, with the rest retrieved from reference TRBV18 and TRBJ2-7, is NAGVMQNPRHLVRRRGQEARLRCSPMKGHSHVYWYRQLPEEGLKFMVYLQKENIIDESGMPKERFSAEFPKEGPSILRIQQVVRGDSAAYFCASSPRGSGAEEQYFGPGTRLTVT.

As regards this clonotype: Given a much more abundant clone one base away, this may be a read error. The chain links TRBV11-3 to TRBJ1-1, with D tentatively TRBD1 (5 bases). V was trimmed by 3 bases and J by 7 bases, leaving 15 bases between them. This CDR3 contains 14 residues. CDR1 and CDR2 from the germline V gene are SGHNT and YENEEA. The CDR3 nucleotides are TGTGCCAGCAGCTTCCCGGGACTAAGCGGTGAAGCTTTCTTT. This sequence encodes CASSFPGLSGEAFF.

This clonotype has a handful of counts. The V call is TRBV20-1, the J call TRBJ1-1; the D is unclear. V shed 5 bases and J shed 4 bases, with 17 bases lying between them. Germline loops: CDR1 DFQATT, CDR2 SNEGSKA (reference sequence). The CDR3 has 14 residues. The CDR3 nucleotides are TGCAGTGCTTCCTCATCCGGGAGGACCACTGAAGCTTTCTTT. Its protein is CSASSSGRTTEAFF.

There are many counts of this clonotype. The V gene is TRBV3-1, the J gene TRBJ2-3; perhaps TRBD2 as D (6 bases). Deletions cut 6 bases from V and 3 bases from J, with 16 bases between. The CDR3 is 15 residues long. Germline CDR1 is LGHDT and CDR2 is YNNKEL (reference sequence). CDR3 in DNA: TGTGCCAGCAGACCGACGGGGGTGGAAACAGATACGCAGTATTTT. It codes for CASRPTGVETDTQYF.

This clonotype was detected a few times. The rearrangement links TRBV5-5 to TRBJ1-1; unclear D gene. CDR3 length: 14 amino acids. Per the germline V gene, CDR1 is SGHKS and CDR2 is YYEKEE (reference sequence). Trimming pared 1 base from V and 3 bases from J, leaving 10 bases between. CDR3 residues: CASSLRFTDTEAFF. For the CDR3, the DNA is TGTGCCAGCAGCTTGAGATTTACAGACACTGAAGCTTTCTTT.

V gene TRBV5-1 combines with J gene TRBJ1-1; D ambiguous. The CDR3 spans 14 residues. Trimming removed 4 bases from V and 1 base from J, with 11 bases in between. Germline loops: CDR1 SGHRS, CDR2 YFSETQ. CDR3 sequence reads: CASSLTSTNTEAFF. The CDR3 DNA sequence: TGCGCCAGCAGCCTAACCTCCACGAACACTGAAGCTTTCTTT. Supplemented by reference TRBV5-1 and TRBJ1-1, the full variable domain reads KAGVTQTPRYLIKTRGQQVTLSCSPISGHRSVSWYQQTPGQGLQFLFEYFSETQRNKGNFPGRFSGRQFSNSRSEMNVSTLELGDSALYLCASSLTSTNTEAFFGQGTRLTVV.

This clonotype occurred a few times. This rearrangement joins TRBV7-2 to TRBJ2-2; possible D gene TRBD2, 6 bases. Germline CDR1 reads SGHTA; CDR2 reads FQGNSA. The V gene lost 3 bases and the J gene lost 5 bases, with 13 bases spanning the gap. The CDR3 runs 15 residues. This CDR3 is CASSFGSSGTGELFF. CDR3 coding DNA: TGTGCCAGCAGCTTTGGTTCCAGCGGGACCGGGGAGCTGTTTTTT.